This is a list of T cell receptor beta chains from one sample in a study of T cell responses to AZD1222 COVID-19 vaccine. Produced via immunoSEQ multiplex PCR; TCRdb's table is partial and in-frame only. In the table there are about 110,000 clones, about 86% of which are singletons. The source material was peripheral blood, sampled on day 0 of AZD1222 vaccination. The source of these receptors is an adult in good health. The CDR3 runs from the conserved cysteine through the conserved F or W. D genes are given only for firm matches. Clone size is shown for a subset of rows, as once, few, many or a class of expanded clone.

d_gene: -; v_gene: TRBV9; j_gene: TRBJ2-1; abundance: -; CDR3aa: CASSGDSQTYNEQFF; CDR3nt: TGTGCCAGCAGCGGGGACTCGCAGACTTACAATGAGCAGTTCTTC
d_gene: -; v_gene: TRBV4-1; j_gene: TRBJ2-7; abundance: -; CDR3aa: CASSQDGGGSLGEQYF; CDR3nt: TGCGCCAGCAGCCAAGATGGGGGTGGGTCGTTGGGCGAGCAGTACTTC
d_gene: TRBD2; v_gene: TRBV6-2/TRBV6-3; j_gene: TRBJ2-5; abundance: -; CDR3aa: CASSYRGVAGDQETQYF; CDR3nt: TGTGCCAGCAGTTACCGGGGGGTAGCGGGGGACCAAGAGACCCAGTACTTC
d_gene: -; v_gene: TRBV10-3; j_gene: TRBJ1-2; abundance: -; CDR3aa: CAISEHSEEYGYTF; CDR3nt: TGTGCCATCAGTGAACACTCGGAGGAGTATGGCTACACCTTC
d_gene: TRBD1; v_gene: TRBV7-9; j_gene: TRBJ2-7; abundance: -; CDR3aa: CASSPTGGTYEQYF; CDR3nt: TGTGCCAGCAGCCCCACAGGGGGCACCTACGAGCAGTACTTC
d_gene: -; v_gene: TRBV5-1; j_gene: TRBJ1-1; abundance: -; CDR3aa: CASNVYSGNTEAFF; CDR3nt: TGCGCCAGCAACGTCTACAGCGGGAACACTGAAGCTTTCTTT
d_gene: TRBD1; v_gene: TRBV19; j_gene: TRBJ1-5; abundance: -; CDR3aa: CASMIGGKGKQPQHF; CDR3nt: TGTGCCAGTATGATAGGGGGCAAAGGGAAGCAGCCCCAGCATTTT
d_gene: -; v_gene: TRBV25-1; j_gene: TRBJ1-2; abundance: -; CDR3aa: CASSGPFTTNYGYTF; CDR3nt: TGTGCCAGCAGTGGACCCTTCACAACGAACTATGGCTACACCTTC
d_gene: -; v_gene: TRBV21-1; j_gene: TRBJ1-2; abundance: once; CDR3aa: CASSKGPRGQGNYGYTF; CDR3nt: TGTGCCAGCAGCAAAGGACCCAGGGGACAGGGCAACTATGGCTACACCTTC
d_gene: -; v_gene: TRBV10-3; j_gene: TRBJ2-1; abundance: -; CDR3aa: CAISFPYSGGSYNEQFF; CDR3nt: TGTGCCATCAGTTTCCCTTATAGCGGAGGCTCCTACAATGAGCAGTTCTTC
d_gene: -; v_gene: TRBV7-9; j_gene: TRBJ1-3; abundance: -; CDR3aa: CASSLEVVTSGNTIYF; CDR3nt: TGTGCCAGCAGCTTAGAGGTAGTCACCTCTGGAAACACCATATATTTT
d_gene: TRBD2; v_gene: TRBV19; j_gene: TRBJ2-3; abundance: -; CDR3aa: CASSMGHRGGRRDTQYF; CDR3nt: TGTGCCAGTAGTATGGGACATCGCGGGGGGCGGAGAGATACGCAGTATTTT
d_gene: -; v_gene: TRBV10-3; j_gene: TRBJ2-2; abundance: -; CDR3aa: CAISPRDTNTGELFF; CDR3nt: TGTGCCATCAGTCCCCGGGACACTAACACCGGGGAGCTGTTTTTT
d_gene: TRBD1; v_gene: TRBV7-7; j_gene: TRBJ1-5; abundance: -; CDR3aa: CASSSYPGQVVGNGNQPQHF; CDR3nt: TGTGCCAGCAGCTCCTATCCTGGACAGGTCGTGGGTAACGGCAATCAGCCCCAGCATTTT
d_gene: -; v_gene: TRBV6-5; j_gene: TRBJ1-3; abundance: -; CDR3aa: CASAPDRTSGNTIYF; CDR3nt: TGTGCCAGCGCCCCCGACAGAACCTCTGGAAACACCATATATTTT
d_gene: -; v_gene: TRBV18; j_gene: TRBJ2-7; abundance: -; CDR3aa: CASSPEEREQYF; CDR3nt: TGTGCCAGCTCACCTGAAGAGCGGGAGCAGTACTTC
d_gene: -; v_gene: TRBV18; j_gene: TRBJ1-1; abundance: -; CDR3aa: CASSTRPDTEAFF; CDR3nt: TGTGCCAGCTCAACGCGGCCGGACACTGAAGCTTTCTTT
d_gene: -; v_gene: TRBV12-5; j_gene: TRBJ2-7; abundance: -; CDR3aa: CASATSTGLTFGEQYF; CDR3nt: TGTGCTAGTGCTACCTCGACAGGATTGACTTTCGGCGAGCAGTACTTC
d_gene: -; v_gene: TRBV6-2/TRBV6-3; j_gene: TRBJ1-2; abundance: -; CDR3aa: CASSYLGAPYGYTF; CDR3nt: TGTGCCAGCAGTTACTTGGGGGCCCCGTATGGCTACACCTTC
d_gene: -; v_gene: TRBV19; j_gene: TRBJ2-3; abundance: -; CDR3aa: CASSPGDSSTDTQYF; CDR3nt: TGTGCCAGTAGCCCAGGGGATTCTAGCACAGATACGCAGTATTTT
d_gene: -; v_gene: TRBV5-1; j_gene: TRBJ2-7; abundance: -; CDR3aa: CASSTGEVHEQYF; CDR3nt: TGCGCCAGCAGCACAGGGGAGGTCCACGAGCAGTACTTC
d_gene: -; v_gene: TRBV10-3; j_gene: TRBJ1-1; abundance: -; CDR3aa: CAISEGDGEAFF; CDR3nt: TGTGCCATCAGTGAAGGGGACGGTGAAGCTTTCTTT
d_gene: -; v_gene: TRBV28; j_gene: TRBJ2-7; abundance: -; CDR3aa: CASSREAGSSYEQYF; CDR3nt: TGTGCCAGCAGTAGAGAAGCAGGGAGCTCCTACGAGCAGTACTTC
d_gene: TRBD1; v_gene: TRBV6-5; j_gene: TRBJ1-3; abundance: -; CDR3aa: CASSGTGGRNTIYF; CDR3nt: TGTGCCAGCAGCGGGACAGGGGGAAGAAACACCATATATTTT
d_gene: -; v_gene: TRBV5-1; j_gene: TRBJ2-5; abundance: -; CDR3aa: CASSFQETQYF; CDR3nt: TGCGCCAGCAGTTTTCAAGAGACCCAGTACTTC
d_gene: -; v_gene: TRBV19; j_gene: TRBJ2-1; abundance: -; CDR3aa: CASSDWTIYEQFF; CDR3nt: TGTGCCAGTAGTGACTGGACAATTTATGAGCAGTTCTTC
d_gene: TRBD2; v_gene: TRBV7-2; j_gene: TRBJ2-5; abundance: -; CDR3aa: CASSLALGRGYQETQYF; CDR3nt: TGTGCCAGCAGCTTAGCGTTGGGGCGGGGGTACCAAGAGACCCAGTACTTC
d_gene: TRBD1; v_gene: TRBV20-1; j_gene: TRBJ2-1; abundance: -; CDR3aa: CSAETGVEQFF; CDR3nt: TGCAGTGCCGAAACAGGGGTTGAGCAGTTCTTC
d_gene: TRBD1; v_gene: TRBV10-1; j_gene: TRBJ2-5; abundance: -; CDR3aa: CASSPSGTGVQETQYF; CDR3nt: TGCGCCAGCAGCCCTTCCGGAACAGGGGTCCAAGAGACCCAGTACTTC
d_gene: -; v_gene: TRBV5-4; j_gene: TRBJ1-1; abundance: -; CDR3aa: CASSLSWFWSEAFF; CDR3nt: TGTGCCAGCAGCTTAAGTTGGTTTTGGAGTGAAGCTTTCTTT
d_gene: -; v_gene: TRBV6-5; j_gene: TRBJ2-1; abundance: -; CDR3aa: CASYPRSSYNEQFF; CDR3nt: TGTGCCAGCTACCCCCGTTCGTCCTACAATGAGCAGTTCTTC